This T cell receptor beta chain is drawn from a study of cytomegalovirus exposure and HLA in healthy donors. This clone appeared a few times. Its specificity is not known. General observations from the study: In vitro experiments confirmed that three CMV-associated chains were specific for CMV antigens.

Primers for the PCR totalled 60 Vbeta and 13 Jbeta. Data came from immunoSEQ multiplex PCR; TCRdb stores just in-frame clones and leaves some out. The sample includes under 70,000 clones, 70% to 90% seen only once; the top ten take roughly 2%. Trimming cost V 2 bases and J 3 bases; bases outside gene matches: 7. In germline, CDR1 is KGHSH, CDR2 LQKENI. The CDR3 is made up of 16 amino acids. The chain recombines TRBV18 with TRBJ1-1; 9 nucleotides agree with TRBD1. What was sequenced was PBMCs. The receptor was derived from a woman in her thirties in good health and CMV-seronegative. CDR3 sequence: CASSPSGTGFHTEAFF. The CDR3, as DNA: TGTGCCAGCTCACCATCCGGGACAGGGTTCCACACTGAAGCTTTCTTT. Together with reference TRBV18 and TRBJ1-1, the CDR3 gives the full variable domain: NAGVMQNPRHLVRRRGQEARLRCSPMKGHSHVYWYRQLPEEGLKFMVYLQKENIIDESGMPKERFSAEFPKEGPSILRIQQVVRGDSAAYFCASSPSGTGFHTEAFFGQGTRLTVV.